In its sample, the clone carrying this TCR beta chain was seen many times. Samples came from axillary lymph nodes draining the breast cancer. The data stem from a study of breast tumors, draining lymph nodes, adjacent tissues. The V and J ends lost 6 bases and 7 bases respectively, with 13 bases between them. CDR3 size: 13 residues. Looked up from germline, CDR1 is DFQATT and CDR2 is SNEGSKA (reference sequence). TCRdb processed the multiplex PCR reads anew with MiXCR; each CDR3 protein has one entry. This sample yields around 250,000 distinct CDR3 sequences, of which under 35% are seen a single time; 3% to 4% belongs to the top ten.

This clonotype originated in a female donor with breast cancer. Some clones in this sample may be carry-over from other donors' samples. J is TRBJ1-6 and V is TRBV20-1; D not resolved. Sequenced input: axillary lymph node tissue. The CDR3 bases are TGCAGTGCCCAAAGGGTAACGAATTCACCCCTCCACTTT. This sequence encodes CSAQRVTNSPLHF.